This is a list of T cell receptor beta chains from one sample in a study of spatial heterogeneity in lung cancer. TCRdb re-called the 5' RACE reads with MiXCR, one entry per CDR3 protein. Of 35,000 to 45,000 distinct CDR3 sequences in the sample, more than 6.5% were seen once. The sample in question was PBMCs, obtained at follow-up. These receptors were collected from a male donor with early-stage non-small cell lung cancer. Both conserved end residues are part of each CDR3. Fields, in order: CDR3 DNA, CDR3 protein, clone size, V gene, J gene, D gene. The D gene is left open where the match is weak. Only part of the rows carry a size: once, few, many, or a class if the clone is expanded.

CDR3 DNA: TGCAGTGCTAGAGACGACAGGGCGGATGAAAAACTGTTTTTT
CDR3 protein: CSARDDRADEKLFF
clone size: many
V gene: TRBV20-1
J gene: TRBJ1-4
D gene: TRBD1

CDR3 DNA: TGTGCCAGCAGCTTCGAAAGCGGGGCCACCTTTGAGACCCAGTACTTC
CDR3 protein: CASSFESGATFETQYF
clone size: many
V gene: TRBV7-2
J gene: TRBJ2-5
D gene: TRBD2

CDR3 DNA: TGTGCCAGCAGTTACACAACAGGGGCGAGCTCTGGAAACACCATATATTTT
CDR3 protein: CASSYTTGASSGNTIYF
clone size: many
V gene: TRBV6-5
J gene: TRBJ1-3
D gene: TRBD1

CDR3 DNA: TGTGCCAGCAGCTTAGGTCTGTATCTCGATGAGCAGTTCTTC
CDR3 protein: CASSLGLYLDEQFF
clone size: many
V gene: TRBV7-6
J gene: TRBJ2-1
D gene: .

CDR3 DNA: TGTGCCAGCAGTTCCCCAGGGTCTTGGGAGGGCTACACCTTC
CDR3 protein: CASSSPGSWEGYTF
clone size: many
V gene: TRBV27
J gene: TRBJ1-2
D gene: .

CDR3 DNA: TGTGCCAGCAGCACCCGGGACAGGGGCTACTACGAGCAGTACTTC
CDR3 protein: CASSTRDRGYYEQYF
clone size: many
V gene: TRBV3-1
J gene: TRBJ2-7
D gene: TRBD1

CDR3 DNA: TGTGCCAGCAGTATAGACAGCGGGGGGGCTGGGAATGAGCAGTTCTTC
CDR3 protein: CASSIDSGGAGNEQFF
clone size: many
V gene: TRBV2
J gene: TRBJ2-1
D gene: TRBD2

CDR3 DNA: TGTGCCAGCAGACGGGACTTTAATAATTCACCCCTCCACTTT
CDR3 protein: CASRRDFNNSPLHF
clone size: many
V gene: TRBV27
J gene: TRBJ1-6
D gene: .

CDR3 DNA: TGTGCCAGCAGCCGGGACAGTACTTCTACGCCCAACGAGCAGTACTTC
CDR3 protein: CASSRDSTSTPNEQYF
clone size: .
V gene: TRBV7-6
J gene: TRBJ2-7
D gene: TRBD1

CDR3 DNA: TGTGCCAGCAGTGAAACTACCTCCATCGGGGAGCTGTTTTTT
CDR3 protein: CASSETTSIGELFF
clone size: many
V gene: TRBV6-1
J gene: TRBJ2-2
D gene: .

CDR3 DNA: TGTGCCAGCAGCTCCTCGGCGGGGGGAGCCTACGAGCAGTACTTC
CDR3 protein: CASSSSAGGAYEQYF
clone size: many
V gene: TRBV4-2
J gene: TRBJ2-7
D gene: TRBD2

CDR3 DNA: TGTGCCAGCAGTTTAGGGCTAGCGGGGGATGTTTACGAGCAGTACTTC
CDR3 protein: CASSLGLAGDVYEQYF
clone size: many
V gene: TRBV12-3/TRBV12-4
J gene: TRBJ2-7
D gene: TRBD2

CDR3 DNA: TGTGCCAGCAGCTGGGGACAGGCGGATACGCAGTATTTT
CDR3 protein: CASSWGQADTQYF
clone size: few
V gene: TRBV7-3
J gene: TRBJ2-3
D gene: TRBD1

CDR3 DNA: TGTGCCAGCAGTGTAGCGCATCACAGGGAGGTGGGAACAGATACGCAGTATTTT
CDR3 protein: CASSVAHHREVGTDTQYF
clone size: .
V gene: TRBV6-1
J gene: TRBJ2-3
D gene: .

CDR3 DNA: TGTGCCAGCAGCAAAAGAAGGGGCTACGAGCAGTACTTC
CDR3 protein: CASSKRRGYEQYF
clone size: many
V gene: TRBV21-1
J gene: TRBJ2-7
D gene: .

CDR3 DNA: TGTGCCAGCAGTTACACAGACCTGAACACTGAAGCTTTCTTT
CDR3 protein: CASSYTDLNTEAFF
clone size: .
V gene: TRBV6-5
J gene: TRBJ1-1
D gene: .

CDR3 DNA: TGCGCCAGCAGCCATGGACAGGGCGCGAACACCGGGGAGCTGTTTTTT
CDR3 protein: CASSHGQGANTGELFF
clone size: many
V gene: TRBV5-1
J gene: TRBJ2-2
D gene: TRBD1